This entry lists 8 T cell receptor beta chains sequenced from one sample in a study of blood T cell repertoires in COVID-19. Here immunoSEQ multiplex PCR was the method, and the copy in TCRdb shows in-frame clones only, minus some. The table has over 150,000 clones, about nine tenths seen once. Sequencing input: peripheral blood. The source is an older woman who had recovered from COVID-19.

V is TRBV3-1 (or the pseudogene TRBV3-2) and J is TRBJ2-1, with D tentatively TRBD1 (6 bases). From germline, CDR1 is LGHDT and CDR2 YNNKEL (reference sequence). The V and J ends lost 1 base and 7 bases respectively, with 11 bases between them. CDR3 size: 14 residues. This CDR3 reads CASSQGGPSNEQFF. The CDR3 coding sequence is TGTGCCAGCAGCCAAGGGGGGCCTAGTAATGAGCAGTTCTTC.

The chain carries TRBV18 and TRBJ1-1; D remains ambiguous. Germline V lookup: CDR1 KGHSH, CDR2 LQKENI. Between the trimmed V and J ends, which lost 3 bases and 9 bases, there was a span of 17 bases. The length of the CDR3 is 14 residues. The CDR3 protein is CASSPSSVRAKAFF. The CDR3 DNA is TGTGCCAGCTCACCGAGCTCGGTGAGGGCAAAAGCTTTCTTT.

This clone was observed a single time. The chain has TRBV18 and TRBJ1-2; D is unresolved. The CDR3 is 13 residues long. V was cut by 6 bases and J by 8 bases, with 16 bases left in between. Germline V gene data show CDR1 as KGHSH and CDR2 as LQKENI. CDR3 DNA sequence: TGTGCCAGCTCCCTCCAGGACGGGAAGGGCTACACCTTC. Its translation is CASSLQDGKGYTF.

The rearrangement links TRBV18 to TRBJ2-3; 7 bases line up with TRBD2. The junction had 10 bases not matched to a gene; V was cut back by 3 bases and J by 1 base. Germline V gives CDR1 KGHSH, CDR2 LQKENI. CDR3 length equals 17 residues. CDR3 DNA sequence: TGTGCCAGCTCACCTACTCCCCGCGCGGGGGGCACAGATACGCAGTATTTT. Its protein product is CASSPTPRAGGTDTQYF.

The chain employs TRBV5-8 and TRBJ2-3; D may be TRBD1 (6 bases). CDR3 size: 15 residues. Germline lookup yields CDR1 SGHTS and CDR2 YDEGEE. V was pared by 4 bases and J by 1 base, with 13 bases between. CDR3 in DNA: TGTGCCAGCAGCCCCGGGACACAAGGCACAGATACGCAGTATTTT. As protein: CASSPGTQGTDTQYF.

The chain links TRBV7-8 to TRBJ2-7; tentatively, D is TRBD1 (6 bases). Trimming shortened V by 5 bases and J by 7 bases, and 12 bases separated the two germline ends. CDR1 and CDR2 from the germline V gene are SGHVS and FQNEAQ. The CDR3 consists of 12 residues. The CDR3 region has the DNA TGTGCCAGCAGCCCGAGTGACAGGGAGCAGTACTTC. Its translation: CASSPSDREQYF.

The gene calls are TRBV28 and TRBJ1-4; D may be TRBD1 (5 bases). Looked up from germline, CDR1 is MDHEN and CDR2 is SYDVKM. The ends were cut back, 2 bases at V and 1 base at J, with 5 bases in the middle. The CDR3 contains 14 residues. CDR3 DNA: TGTGCCAGCAGTTTAGGACAAACTAATGAAAAACTGTTTTTT. Translated, it gives CASSLGQTNEKLFF.

The V call is TRBV2, the J call TRBJ1-6; TRBD1 matches 10 bases. CDR1 SNHLY and CDR2 FYNNEI come from the germline V gene. The CDR3 covers 14 residues. After removal of 6 bases from V and 8 bases from J, the junction contained 4 bases not matched to a gene. The CDR3 loop reads CASSDRGRDSPLHF. In DNA, the CDR3 is TGTGCCAGCAGCGACAGGGGGCGAGATTCACCCCTCCACTTT.